Detailed here is one T cell receptor beta chain. This receptor's antigen is unknown. No qualities accompany the bases; no much larger clone lies one base away. RNA was extracted using the RNeasy kit, and about 0.45 to 1 ug of the RNA was reverse transcribed with random hexamers. TCR beta CDR3 regions were amplified with the immunoSEQ multiplex PCR assay covering 54 Vbeta and 13 Jbeta segments. To correct PCR amplification bias, a synthetic template baseline was used for both primer optimization and computational correction. In the original analysis: Reads were assigned to V, D and J genes according to IMGT and analyzed in immunoSEQ Analyzer, with only productive sequences retained. Clonality was calculated as one minus the Shannon entropy normalized by log2 of the number of productive unique sequences. For each patient and control, public and private clones were evaluated within the 100 most prevalent clones. A clone was defined as Susac-specific if it was absent from the healthy and MS cohorts, from roughly 990 published viral clones and from other ImmuneACCESS disease sequences. TCRdb reran the public reads through fastp at Q25 and MiXCR, keeping productive beta chains. Each record represents a unique CDR3 protein, reported with the most common genes and DNA among its rows. The V and J calls follow TCRdb's processing rather than the paper's. The sample yields about 200,000 distinct CDR3 sequences; approximately 95% were counted once. Jointly, the top ten make up around 0.08% of the sample.

This sample was taken from a study of CD8 T cells in Susac syndrome (dated by TCRdb to between 2018 and 2021). Study-level background: The study used repertoire sequencing to test whether antigen drove CD8+ T cell activation and differentiation in Susac syndrome. Broader findings and caveats from the paper: The number of individuals in the TCR sequencing and HLA analysis was acknowledged as relatively small.

Peripheral blood CD8+ and CD4+ T cells from healthy donors, Susac syndrome patients and multiple sclerosis patients were profiled by high-throughput TCR beta sequencing. Multiple sclerosis controls were treatment-naive patients with stable or active relapsing-remitting disease fulfilling revised McDonald criteria. Bulk CD8+ and CD4+ T cells were purified magnetically by negative isolation, whereas CD8+ TEMRA cells were enriched by FACS. Blood was collected in EDTA tubes and processed within 24 hours, with PBMCs isolated through density gradient centrifugation. PBMCs intended for TCR sequencing were cryopreserved in liquid nitrogen and thawed later in a water bath at 37 degrees C. The sorted or isolated CD4+, CD8+ and CD8+ TEMRA cells had a purity of 90% or higher. Sequences LGHNT (CDR1) and FRNRAP (CDR2) are obtained from the germline V gene. After removal of 1 base from V and 3 bases from J, the junction retains 5 bases not matched to a gene. The CDR3 contains 16 residues, cysteine and phenylalanine counted. Left in the record is the CDR3 DNA by itself, 48 bases read in frame from the first base.

Sample: CD4+ T cells from PBMCs. The sequence links TRBV12-5 to TRBJ2-1; 8 of the junction bases match TRBD1. This TCR derives from a human donor with multiple sclerosis. CDR3 region: CASGLGTGTIYNEQFF. The DNA sequence follows: TGTGCTAGTGGTTTGGGGACAGGGACAATCTACAATGAGCAGTTCTTC.